This T cell receptor beta chain was found in a study of post-analysis software for immune sequencing data. Looked up from germline, CDR1 is SGHDT and CDR2 is YYEEEE. After removal of 0 bases from V and 7 bases from J, the junction contained 6 bases not matched to a gene. CDR3 length: 16 amino acids. This clonotype was found a few times. The target antigen is unknown. Included in the TCR beta cDNA libraries were unique molecular identifiers. TCRdb analysed the PCR reads with MiXCR anew, one entry per CDR3 protein. This sample carries 600,000 to 700,000 distinct CDR3 sequences, approximately 59% of them seen once, and the ten largest clones take approximately 10%. Study-wide results and caveats: Included in a set of about five TRBV segments more frequent in patients than controls were TRBV5-6, TRBV5-1 and TRBV20-1.

V is TRBV5-6 and J is TRBJ2-1; 11 bases map to TRBD1. Sequencing was carried out using blood. This sequence originates from a girl aged 2 to 9 with multiple sclerosis. CDR3 amino acids: CASSLGGQGARNEQFF. The CDR3 DNA reads as TGTGCCAGCAGCTTGGGAGGACAGGGGGCTAGAAATGAGCAGTTCTTC.